The TCR beta chain described here comes from a study of cytomegalovirus exposure and HLA in healthy donors. Study findings and constraints: It was confirmed in vitro that a few of the CMV-associated chains were specific for CMV antigens. Researchers reported from a later analysis that most CMV-associated TCR beta chains appeared HLA-restricted.

Turning to this clone: The antigen is not known.

Germline V gene sequence: CDR1 SGHTA, CDR2 FQGNSA. The CDR3 has 15 amino acids. Germline trimming cut 5 bases from V and 4 bases from J; bases unmatched to any gene: 5. This PCR relied on a set of 60 Vbeta primers and 13 Jbeta primers. TCRdb's table, derived via immunoSEQ multiplex PCR, lists solely in-frame clones and lacks some. This sample carries some 250,000 clones, around 80% of them seen once, and the ten largest clones take around 5.4%. The chain is built from TRBV7-2 and TRBJ1-3, with 10 bases that match TRBD1. The sequence came from a woman between 40 and 55 years old in good health and CMV-seropositive. The sequenced material came from PBMCs. CDR3 in DNA: TGTGCCAGCAGCGGGGGACAGGGGAGGGGAAACACCATATATTTT. Its protein is CASSGGQGRGNTIYF.